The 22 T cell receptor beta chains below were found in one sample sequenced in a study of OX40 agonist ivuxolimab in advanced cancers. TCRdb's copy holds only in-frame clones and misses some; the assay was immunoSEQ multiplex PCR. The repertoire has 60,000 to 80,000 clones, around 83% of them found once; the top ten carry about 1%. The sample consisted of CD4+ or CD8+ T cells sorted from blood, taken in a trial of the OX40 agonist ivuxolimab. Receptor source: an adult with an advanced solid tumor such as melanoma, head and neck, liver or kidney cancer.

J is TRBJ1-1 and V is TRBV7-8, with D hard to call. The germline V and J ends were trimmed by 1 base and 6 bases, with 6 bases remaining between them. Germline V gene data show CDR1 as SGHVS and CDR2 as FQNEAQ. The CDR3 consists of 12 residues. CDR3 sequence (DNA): TGTGCCAGCAGCTTAGAGAGTGCTGAAGCTTTCTTT. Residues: CASSLESAEAFF.

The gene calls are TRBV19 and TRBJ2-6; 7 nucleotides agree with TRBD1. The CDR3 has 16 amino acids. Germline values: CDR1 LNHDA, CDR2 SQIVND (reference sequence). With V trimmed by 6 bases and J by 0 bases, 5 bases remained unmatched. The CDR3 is CASSRNRGSGANVLTF. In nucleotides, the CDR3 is TGTGCCAGTAGCCGAAACAGGGGCTCTGGGGCCAACGTCCTGACTTTC.

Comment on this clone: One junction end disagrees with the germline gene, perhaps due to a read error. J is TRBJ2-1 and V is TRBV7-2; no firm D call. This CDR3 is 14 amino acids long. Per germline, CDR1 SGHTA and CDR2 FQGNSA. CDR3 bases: TGTGCCAGCACCTTAGATGCCTCCTACAATGAGCAGTTCTTC. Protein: CASTLDASYNEQFF. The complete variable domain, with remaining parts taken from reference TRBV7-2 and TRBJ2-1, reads GAGVSQSPSNKVTEKGKDVELRCDPISGHTALYWYRQSLGQGLEFLIYFQGNSAPDKSGLPSDRFSAERTGGSVSTLTIQRTQQEDSAVYLCASTLDASYNEQFFGPGTRLTVL.

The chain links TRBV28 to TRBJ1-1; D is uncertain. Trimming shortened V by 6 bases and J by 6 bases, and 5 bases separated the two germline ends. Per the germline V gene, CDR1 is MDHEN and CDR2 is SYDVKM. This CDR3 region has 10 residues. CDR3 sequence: CASSRSEAFF. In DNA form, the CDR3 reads TGTGCCAGCAGCCGCTCTGAAGCTTTCTTT. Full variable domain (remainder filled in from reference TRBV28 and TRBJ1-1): DVKVTQSSRYLVKRTGEKVFLECVQDMDHENMFWYRQDPGLGLRLIYFSYDVKMKEKGDIPEGYSVSREKKERFSLILESASTNQTSMYLCASSRSEAFFGQGTRLTVV.

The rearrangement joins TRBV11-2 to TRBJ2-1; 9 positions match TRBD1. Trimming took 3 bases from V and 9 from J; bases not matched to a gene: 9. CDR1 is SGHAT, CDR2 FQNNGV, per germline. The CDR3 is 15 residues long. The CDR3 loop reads CASSFTGTGWSEQFF. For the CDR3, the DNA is TGTGCCAGCAGCTTTACCGGGACAGGGTGGAGTGAGCAGTTCTTC.

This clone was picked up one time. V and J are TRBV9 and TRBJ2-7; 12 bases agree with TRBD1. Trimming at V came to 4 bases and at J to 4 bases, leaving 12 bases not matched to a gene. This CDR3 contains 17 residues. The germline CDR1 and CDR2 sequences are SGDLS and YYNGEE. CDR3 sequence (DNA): TGTGCCAGCAGCCCATCAGCCGGGACAGGGGGCCCTTACGAGCAGTACTTC. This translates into CASSPSAGTGGPYEQYF.

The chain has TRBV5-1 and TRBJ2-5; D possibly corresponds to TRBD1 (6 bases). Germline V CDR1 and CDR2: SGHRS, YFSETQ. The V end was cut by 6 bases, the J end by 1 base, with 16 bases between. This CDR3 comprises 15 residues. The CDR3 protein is CASTRGYGSQETQYF. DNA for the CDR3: TGCGCCAGCACGAGGGGGTACGGCTCCCAAGAGACCCAGTACTTC.

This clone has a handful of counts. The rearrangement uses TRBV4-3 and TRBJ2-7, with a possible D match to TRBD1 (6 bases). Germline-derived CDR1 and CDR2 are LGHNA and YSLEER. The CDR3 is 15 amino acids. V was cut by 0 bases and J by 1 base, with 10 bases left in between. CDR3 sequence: CASSQDRGHSYEQYF. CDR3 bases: TGCGCCAGCAGCCAAGATCGGGGACATTCCTACGAGCAGTACTTC.

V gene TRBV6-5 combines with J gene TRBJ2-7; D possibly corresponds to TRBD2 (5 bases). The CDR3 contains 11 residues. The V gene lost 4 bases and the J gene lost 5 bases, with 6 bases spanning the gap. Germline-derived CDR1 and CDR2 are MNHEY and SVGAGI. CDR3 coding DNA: TGTGCCAGCAGTTTGAGGGACGAGCAGTACTTC. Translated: CASSLRDEQYF.

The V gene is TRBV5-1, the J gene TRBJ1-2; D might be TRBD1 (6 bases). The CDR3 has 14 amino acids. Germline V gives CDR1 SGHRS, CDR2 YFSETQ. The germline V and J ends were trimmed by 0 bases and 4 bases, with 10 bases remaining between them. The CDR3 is CASSLEGGVYGYTF. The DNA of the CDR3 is TGCGCCAGCAGCTTGGAGGGGGGTGTCTATGGCTACACCTTC.

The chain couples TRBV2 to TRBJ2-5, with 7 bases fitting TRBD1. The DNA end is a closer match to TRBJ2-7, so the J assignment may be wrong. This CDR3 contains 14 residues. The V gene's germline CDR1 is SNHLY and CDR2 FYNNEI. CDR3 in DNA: TGTGCCAGCAGTGTGACAGGGCTAGGCTACGAGCAGTACTTC. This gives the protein CASSVTGLGYEQYF.

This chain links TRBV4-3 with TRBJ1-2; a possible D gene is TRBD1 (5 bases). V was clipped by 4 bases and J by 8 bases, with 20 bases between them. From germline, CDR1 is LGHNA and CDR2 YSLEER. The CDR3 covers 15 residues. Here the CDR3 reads CASSLDSLGLRGYTF. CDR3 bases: TGCGCCAGCAGCCTCGATTCGCTGGGACTCCGAGGCTACACCTTC.

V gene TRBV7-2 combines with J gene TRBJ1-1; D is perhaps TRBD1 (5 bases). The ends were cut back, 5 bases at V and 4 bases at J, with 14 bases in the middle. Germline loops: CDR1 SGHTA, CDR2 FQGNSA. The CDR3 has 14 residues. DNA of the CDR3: TGTGCCAGCAGCGGGGCATTTTCGGGCACTGAAGCTTTCTTT. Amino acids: CASSGAFSGTEAFF.

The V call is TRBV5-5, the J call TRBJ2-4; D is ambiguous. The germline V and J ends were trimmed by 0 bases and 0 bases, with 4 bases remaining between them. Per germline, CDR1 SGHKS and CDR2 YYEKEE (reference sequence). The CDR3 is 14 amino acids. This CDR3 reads CASSLGSAKNIQYF. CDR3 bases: TGTGCCAGCAGCTTGGGGTCAGCCAAAAACATTCAGTACTTC.

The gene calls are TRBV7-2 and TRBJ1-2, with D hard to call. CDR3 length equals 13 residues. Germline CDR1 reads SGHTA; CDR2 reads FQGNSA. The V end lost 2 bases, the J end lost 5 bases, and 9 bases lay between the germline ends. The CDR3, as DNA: TGTGCCAGCAGCTTATTGTCACCTTATGGCTACACCTTC. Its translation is CASSLLSPYGYTF.

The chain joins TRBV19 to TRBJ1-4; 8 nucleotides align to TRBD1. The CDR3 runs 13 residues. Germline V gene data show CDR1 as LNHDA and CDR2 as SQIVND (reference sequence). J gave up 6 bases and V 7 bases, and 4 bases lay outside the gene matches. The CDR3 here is CASTDRADEKLFF. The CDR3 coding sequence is TGTGCCAGTACGGACAGGGCCGATGAAAAACTGTTTTTT.

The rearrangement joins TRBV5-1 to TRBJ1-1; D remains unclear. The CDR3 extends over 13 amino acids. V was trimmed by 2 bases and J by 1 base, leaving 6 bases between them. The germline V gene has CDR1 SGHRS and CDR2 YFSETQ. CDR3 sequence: CASSFPGNTEAFF. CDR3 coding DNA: TGCGCCAGCAGCTTTCCCGGGAACACTGAAGCTTTCTTT. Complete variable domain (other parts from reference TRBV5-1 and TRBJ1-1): KAGVTQTPRYLIKTRGQQVTLSCSPISGHRSVSWYQQTPGQGLQFLFEYFSETQRNKGNFPGRFSGRQFSNSRSEMNVSTLELGDSALYLCASSFPGNTEAFFGQGTRLTVV.

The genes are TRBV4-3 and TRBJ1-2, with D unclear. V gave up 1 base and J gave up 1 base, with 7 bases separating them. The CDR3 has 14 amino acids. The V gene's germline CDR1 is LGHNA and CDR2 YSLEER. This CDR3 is CASSQGWVNYGYTF. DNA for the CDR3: TGCGCCAGCAGCCAAGGATGGGTTAACTATGGCTACACCTTC.

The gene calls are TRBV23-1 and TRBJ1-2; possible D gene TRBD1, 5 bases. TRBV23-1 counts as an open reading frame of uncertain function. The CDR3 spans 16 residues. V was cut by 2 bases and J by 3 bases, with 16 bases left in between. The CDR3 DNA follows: TGCGCCAGCAGTCAAAACCGGGGGGTGAATGACTATGGCTACACCTTC. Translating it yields CASSQNRGVNDYGYTF.

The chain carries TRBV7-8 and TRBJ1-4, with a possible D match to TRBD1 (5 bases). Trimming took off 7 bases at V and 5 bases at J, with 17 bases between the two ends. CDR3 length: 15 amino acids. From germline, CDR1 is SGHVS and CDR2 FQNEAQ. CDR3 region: CASTPWGPSNEKLFF. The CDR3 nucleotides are TGTGCCAGCACCCCGTGGGGACCGTCAAATGAAAAACTGTTTTTT.

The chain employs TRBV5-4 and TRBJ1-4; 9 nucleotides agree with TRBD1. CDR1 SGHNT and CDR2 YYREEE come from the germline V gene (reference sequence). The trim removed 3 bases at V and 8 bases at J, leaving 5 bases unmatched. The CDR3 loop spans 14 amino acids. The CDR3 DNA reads TGTGCCAGCAGCTCGGACAGGGGTAGGGAAAAACTGTTTTTT. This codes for CASSSDRGREKLFF.

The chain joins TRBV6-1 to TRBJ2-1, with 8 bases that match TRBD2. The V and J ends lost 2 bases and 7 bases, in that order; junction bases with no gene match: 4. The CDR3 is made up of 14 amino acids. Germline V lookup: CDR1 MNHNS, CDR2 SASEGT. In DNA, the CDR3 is TGTGCCAGCAGTGAAACTAGCGGACTTAATGAGCAGTTCTTC. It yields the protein CASSETSGLNEQFF.